This TCR beta chain was obtained from a study of T cell responses to AZD1222 COVID-19 vaccine. General study findings and limits: Only a handful of people who got AZD1222 tested seropositive at baseline.

The repertoire was sequenced with immunoSEQ multiplex PCR; TCRdb's copy has only in-frame clones and lacks some. The repertoire holds around 85,000 clones, with approximately 83% as singletons. V was shortened by 1 base and J by 4 bases, with 10 bases between the two germline ends. The CDR3 has 14 residues. The germline CDR1 and CDR2 sequences are LGHNA and YSLEER. This clone was counted a few times. The antigen remains unidentified. The chain combines TRBV4-3 with TRBJ1-1; D may be TRBD1 (6 bases). Source: peripheral blood, taken on day 0 of AZD1222 vaccination. The clonotype was recovered from an adult in good health. Here the CDR3 reads CASSQGKGGTEAFF. The CDR3 bases are TGCGCCAGCAGCCAAGGCAAGGGGGGCACTGAAGCTTTCTTT.